Following are 5 T cell receptor beta chains from one sample sequenced in a study of T cell repertoires and Cas9 in healthy adults. Using immunoSEQ multiplex PCR, the repertoire was profiled, and TCRdb retains in-frame clones only, with some absent. The table lists approximately 22,000 clones, roughly 90% of them singletons. Material for sequencing was CD4+ effector T cells (CD127+, CD25-, CD137-, CD154-) from PBMCs; culture status not recorded. The receptor source for this set is a human donor in good health.

The chain recombines TRBV7-9 with TRBJ1-3, with TRBD1 matching 7 bases. Trimming cost V 5 bases and J 0 bases; bases outside gene matches: 7. The germline gives CDR1 SEHNR, CDR2 FQNEAQ (reference sequence). The CDR3 length is 16 residues. CDR3: CASSRDRPSSGNTIYF. CDR3 nucleotides: TGTGCCAGCAGCAGGGACAGACCTAGCTCTGGAAACACCATATATTTT.

The rearrangement joins TRBV27 to TRBJ1-6; D is uncertain. The germline V gene has CDR1 MNHEY and CDR2 SMNVEV (reference sequence). V lost 9 bases to trimming and J lost 0 bases, with 9 bases between them. This CDR3 spans 14 amino acids. The CDR3 coding sequence is TGTGCCAGTCGCGGTTTCTCCTATAATTCACCCCTCCACTTT. As protein: CASRGFSYNSPLHF.

This clone appeared once. The chain is built from TRBV28 and TRBJ1-2, with D maybe TRBD1 (6 bases). The V and J ends lost 8 bases and 4 bases respectively, with 20 bases between them. This CDR3 has 15 amino acids. The germline V gene has CDR1 MDHEN and CDR2 SYDVKM. The CDR3 sequence is CASQFGGQGGYGYTF. The CDR3 region has the DNA TGTGCCAGCCAATTTGGGGGCCAGGGAGGCTATGGCTACACCTTC.

This clone has just one count. J is TRBJ1-3 and V is TRBV7-7; D uncertain. CDR3 length equals 15 residues. The V end lost 2 bases, the J end lost 2 bases, and 10 bases lay between the germline ends. The germline V gene encodes CDR1 SSHAT and CDR2 FNYEAQ (reference sequence). The CDR3 DNA follows: TGTGCCAGCAGCTTACTCCCTGGGGCTGGAAACACCATATATTTT. This codes for CASSLLPGAGNTIYF.

This chain uses TRBV7-2 with TRBJ1-2, with a possible D match to TRBD1 (6 bases). Germline lookup yields CDR1 SGHTA and CDR2 FQGNSA. The CDR3 is 15 amino acids. Trimming removed 2 bases from V and 7 bases from J, with 17 bases in between. Written as DNA, the CDR3 is TGTGCCAGCAGCTTAACGACAGGAAGGGAGTTTGGCTACACCTTC. Its protein is CASSLTTGREFGYTF. Drawing the rest from reference TRBV7-2 and TRBJ1-2, the complete variable domain is GAGVSQSPSNKVTEKGKDVELRCDPISGHTALYWYRQSLGQGLEFLIYFQGNSAPDKSGLPSDRFSAERTGGSVSTLTIQRTQQEDSAVYLCASSLTTGREFGYTFGSGTRLTVV.